The 10 T cell receptor beta chains given below trace back to one sample, sequenced in a study of blood T cell repertoires in COVID-19. Libraries were prepared by immunoSEQ multiplex PCR; TCRdb keeps only in-frame clonotypes and omits some of them. The profile shows roughly 120,000 clones, approximately 86% of them singletons. Sequencing was performed on peripheral blood. The receptors shown here come from a human donor in a cohort sampled during active COVID-19.

The J gene is TRBJ2-7, the V gene TRBV30, with TRBD1 identical over 8 bases. The CDR3 is 16 amino acids. V dropped 2 bases and J dropped 2; count of bases not matched to a gene: 11. Germline CDR1 and CDR2: GTSNPN and SVGIG (reference sequence). This chain's CDR3 is CAWSYRTGTYPYEQYF. CDR3 bases: TGTGCCTGGAGTTACCGGACAGGGACCTATCCCTACGAGCAGTACTTC.

Remarks on this clone: This sample also contains other DNA sequences that code for the same CDR3. The chain uses TRBV5-1 and TRBJ1-5; 7 nucleotides match TRBD1. CDR3 size: 14 residues. The V segment lost 0 bases and the J segment 6 bases; nucleotides outside the gene matches: 3. Germline CDR1 SGHRS, CDR2 YFSETQ. CDR3 in amino acids: CASSLGQGTQPQHF. CDR3 DNA: TGCGCCAGCAGCTTGGGACAGGGCACTCAGCCCCAGCATTTT.

The chain recombines TRBV12-5 with TRBJ2-7; a possible D gene is TRBD1 (6 bases). The length of the CDR3 is 13 residues. Germline V gene sequence: CDR1 LGHNT, CDR2 FRNRAP. Between the trimmed V and J ends, which lost 4 bases and 2 bases, there was a span of 9 bases. Here the CDR3 reads CASGSDSTYEQYF. Written as DNA, the CDR3 is TGTGCTAGTGGTTCGGACAGTACCTACGAGCAGTACTTC.

The chain links TRBV5-1 to TRBJ2-1; D perhaps matches TRBD1 (5 bases). The V end lost 0 bases, the J end lost 14 bases, and 12 bases lay between the germline ends. The CDR3 is 12 amino acids. Germline V gene lookup returns CDR1 SGHRS and CDR2 YFSETQ. The CDR3: CASSLGQKGKFF. CDR3 nucleotide sequence: TGCGCCAGCAGCTTGGGACAGAAAGGGAAGTTCTTC.

The chain couples TRBV4-1 to TRBJ2-5, with D possibly matching TRBD2 (6 bases). The germline gives CDR1 MGHRA, CDR2 YSYEKL. The V end lost 5 bases, the J end lost 1 base, and 8 bases lay between the germline ends. This CDR3 contains 13 residues. The CDR3 region is CASSRDSQETQYF. The DNA of the CDR3 is TGCGCCAGCAGCAGGGACTCCCAAGAGACCCAGTACTTC.

The chain links TRBV19 to TRBJ2-7; the D is unclear. Germline assignment: CDR1 LNHDA and CDR2 SQIVND (reference sequence). The CDR3 is 14 residues long. V shed 5 bases and J shed 2 bases, with 13 bases lying between them. CDR3 nucleotides: TGTGCCAGTAGTCCCTTCCAGGTTACCTACGAGCAGTACTTC. Translated, it gives CASSPFQVTYEQYF.

This chain connects TRBV6-6 to TRBJ2-2; 16 positions agree with TRBD2. CDR3 length: 17 amino acids. Germline trimming cut 5 bases from V and 5 bases from J; bases unmatched to any gene: 5. Germline CDR1 is MNHNY and CDR2 is SVGAGI (reference sequence). The CDR3 bases are TGTGCCAGCAGTCTGGGACTAGCGGGGGGGCAGACCGGGGAGCTGTTTTTT. Its protein product is CASSLGLAGGQTGELFF.

The chain carries TRBV3-1 (or the pseudogene TRBV3-2) and TRBJ1-5; the D gene is possibly TRBD1 (5 bases). V lost 1 base and J lost 1, with 8 bases in between. The length of the CDR3 is 15 residues. CDR1 LGHDT and CDR2 YNNKEL come from the germline V gene (reference sequence). This chain's CDR3 is CASSQVAGSNQPQHF. DNA for the CDR3: TGTGCCAGCAGCCAAGTAGCAGGGAGCAATCAGCCCCAGCATTTT.

The chain has TRBV3-1 (or the pseudogene TRBV3-2) and TRBJ2-7; no clear D. The germline V gene encodes CDR1 LGHDT and CDR2 YNNKEL (reference sequence). The V end was cut by 0 bases, the J end by 1 base, with 10 bases between. CDR3 length: 15 residues. DNA for the CDR3: TGTGCCAGCAGCCAAGAGTTGGGCGTTTCCTACGAGCAGTACTTC. It specifies CASSQELGVSYEQYF.

The chain uses TRBV6-5 and TRBJ1-2; unclear D gene. Germline CDR1 is MNHEY and CDR2 is SVGAGI. Trimming took off 5 bases at V and 3 bases at J, with 7 bases between the two ends. This CDR3 has 12 amino acids. The CDR3 DNA reads TGTGCCAGCAGTACACCTTACTATGGCTACACCTTC. This gives the protein CASSTPYYGYTF.